Presented here are 27 T cell receptor beta chains from one specimen sequenced in a study of T cell changes during pregnancy in multiple sclerosis. Only in-frame clones appear in the TCRdb table, and some are missing; sequencing was by immunoSEQ multiplex PCR. Of about 75,000 clones listed, around nine tenths are singletons. This specimen was CD4+ T cells from peripheral blood mononuclear cells, taken before pregnancy. The receptors were sampled from a female donor with multiple sclerosis, enrolled in a pregnancy study.

This chain links TRBV19 with TRBJ2-3, with 16 nucleotides matching TRBD2. Losses at the gene ends were 5 bases for V and 3 bases for J; bases not matched to a gene: 11. Germline V lookup: CDR1 LNHDA, CDR2 SQIVND (reference sequence). The CDR3 totals 19 residues. CDR3 in amino acids: CASSYRRGLAGGSTDTQYF. The CDR3 bases are TGTGCCAGTAGTTATCGCCGGGGACTAGCGGGAGGGAGTACAGATACGCAGTATTTT.

This clone has just one count. This rearrangement joins TRBV7-2 to TRBJ2-7; a possible D gene is TRBD1 (5 bases). The CDR3 covers 12 residues. Looked up from germline, CDR1 is SGHTA and CDR2 is FQGNSA. V gave up 5 bases and J gave up 4 bases, with 9 bases separating them. CDR3 in DNA: TGTGCCAGCAGCGCAACAGGTTACGAGCAGTACTTC. It encodes CASSATGYEQYF.

The rearrangement joins TRBV28 to TRBJ1-1, with TRBD1 matching over 7 bases. Trimming cost V 1 base and J 6 bases; bases outside gene matches: 5. In germline, CDR1 is MDHEN, CDR2 SYDVKM. The CDR3 has 14 residues. The CDR3, as DNA: TGTGCCAGCAGTTTATTCAGGGGGAGCGCTGAAGCTTTCTTT. As protein: CASSLFRGSAEAFF.

The V call is TRBV18, the J call TRBJ1-3; 7 positions match TRBD1. Trimming took 1 base from V and 2 from J; bases not matched to a gene: 5. Per the germline V gene, CDR1 is KGHSH and CDR2 is LQKENI. This CDR3 comprises 16 residues. CDR3 residues: CASSPQTGRAGNTIYF. The CDR3 DNA sequence: TGTGCCAGCTCACCACAGACAGGGCGAGCTGGAAACACCATATATTTT.

The gene calls are TRBV7-2 and TRBJ2-1, with 8 bases identical to TRBD1. The CDR3 covers 15 residues. The germline gives CDR1 SGHTA, CDR2 FQGNSA. The ends lost 1 base at V and 5 bases at J; junction bases unmatched: 4. CDR3 sequence (DNA): TGTGCCAGCAGCTTAGTCAGGGGGCTGAACAATGAGCAGTTCTTC. This gives the protein CASSLVRGLNNEQFF.

The chain joins TRBV2 to TRBJ1-1; 7 bases agree with TRBD1. This CDR3 comprises 14 residues. The ends lost 6 bases at V and 7 bases at J; junction bases unmatched: 11. Germline V gives CDR1 SNHLY, CDR2 FYNNEI. The CDR3 sequence: CASRGIQGSGEAFF. CDR3 DNA sequence: TGTGCCAGCAGGGGGATACAGGGGTCTGGTGAAGCTTTCTTT.

The count of this clone is one. The gene calls are TRBV4-2 and TRBJ2-1; 9 bases match TRBD2. Germline V gene sequence: CDR1 LGHNA, CDR2 YNFKEQ. This CDR3 has 17 amino acids. Trimming cost V 1 base and J 7 bases; bases outside gene matches: 11. DNA for the CDR3: TGTGCCAGCAGCCAAGTCCGCGCCGGGACTAGCCAAAATGAGCAGTTCTTC. Protein product: CASSQVRAGTSQNEQFF.

This chain joins TRBV5-6 and TRBJ2-3, with a possible D match to TRBD2 (6 bases). Germline-derived CDR1 and CDR2 are SGHDT and YYEEEE. CDR3 length: 17 amino acids. Trimming removed 0 bases from V and 0 bases from J, with 14 bases in between. Here the CDR3 reads CASSLVAGTFSTDTQYF. The CDR3 DNA reads as TGTGCCAGCAGCTTGGTGGCAGGGACTTTTAGCACAGATACGCAGTATTTT.

V is TRBV19 and J is TRBJ1-5; D is unclear. The CDR3 extends over 15 amino acids. The germline V and J ends were trimmed by 2 bases and 0 bases, with 8 bases remaining between them. Germline V gene data show CDR1 as LNHDA and CDR2 as SQIVND (reference sequence). CDR3 loop: CASSISGVSNQPQHF. Here the CDR3 DNA reads TGTGCCAGTAGTATAAGCGGGGTTAGCAATCAGCCCCAGCATTTT.

The chain employs TRBV11-3 and TRBJ1-1; possible D gene TRBD1, 5 bases. Trimming left V 1 base short and J 2 bases short, with 8 bases between. The CDR3 is 14 amino acids. CDR1 and CDR2 (germline): SGHNT, YENEEA. DNA of the CDR3: TGTGCCAGCAGCTTAGGGCAGGGTAACACTGAAGCTTTCTTT. It encodes CASSLGQGNTEAFF.

The chain links TRBV5-6 to TRBJ2-3, with 8 bases lining up with TRBD2. The germline CDR1 and CDR2 sequences are SGHDT and YYEEEE. The V and J ends lost 1 base and 4 bases, in that order; junction bases with no gene match: 5. The CDR3 consists of 15 residues. The CDR3 sequence is CASSLLSGGPDTQYF. The CDR3 region has the DNA TGTGCCAGCAGCTTGTTAAGCGGGGGACCAGATACGCAGTATTTT.

The chain combines TRBV19 with TRBJ1-2, with D tentatively TRBD1 (5 bases). The V and J ends lost 4 bases and 3 bases respectively, with 12 bases between them. Germline V lookup: CDR1 LNHDA, CDR2 SQIVND (reference sequence). The length of the CDR3 is 14 residues. The CDR3 DNA follows: TGTGCCAGTAGTAGGGGACTGCTAGACTATGGCTACACCTTC. Amino acid sequence: CASSRGLLDYGYTF.

This clone appeared a single time. The chain employs TRBV7-9 and TRBJ2-6; D gene unclear. Trimming stripped 5 bases from V and 0 bases from J, with 5 bases between. Germline V CDR1 and CDR2: SEHNR, FQNEAQ (reference sequence). This CDR3 has 14 residues. The CDR3 protein is CASSPSSGANVLTF. CDR3 nucleotide sequence: TGTGCCAGCAGCCCGAGCTCTGGGGCCAACGTCCTGACTTTC. The whole variable domain, remainder taken from reference TRBV7-9 and TRBJ2-6, is DTGVSQNPRHKITKRGQNVTFRCDPISEHNRLYWYRQTLGQGPEFLTYFQNEAQLEKSRLLSDRFSAERPKGSFSTLEIQRTEQGDSAMYLCASSPSSGANVLTFGAGSRLTVL.

This chain links TRBV5-1 with TRBJ1-2; D is unclear. The V end lost 6 bases, the J end lost 1 base, and 16 bases lay between the germline ends. The CDR3 loop spans 15 amino acids. CDR1 and CDR2 (germline): SGHRS, YFSETQ. The CDR3 here is CASTLKDGNNYGYTF. Here the CDR3 DNA reads TGCGCCAGCACCCTAAAGGACGGGAATAACTATGGCTACACCTTC.

The chain links TRBV6-5 to TRBJ1-5, with a possible D match to TRBD1 (6 bases). The germline V gene encodes CDR1 MNHEY and CDR2 SVGAGI. Trimming took off 5 bases at V and 2 bases at J, with 10 bases between the two ends. This CDR3 contains 14 residues. The CDR3 bases are TGTGCCAGCAGTGGAGCAGGGGGCAATCAGCCCCAGCATTTT. It yields the protein CASSGAGGNQPQHF.

The chain combines TRBV6-5 with TRBJ2-3, with TRBD1 matching 8 bases. The CDR3 runs to 13 residues. CDR1 and CDR2 from the germline V gene are MNHEY and SVGAGI. After removal of 6 bases from V and 3 bases from J, the junction contained 2 bases not matched to a gene. The CDR3 is CASRRDRTDTQYF. The CDR3 DNA sequence: TGTGCCAGCAGGCGGGACAGGACAGATACGCAGTATTTT.

In its sample, this clone was seen once. The chain joins TRBV30 to TRBJ2-7; 7 positions match TRBD2. CDR1 and CDR2 from the germline V gene are GTSNPN and SVGIG (reference sequence). This CDR3 is 12 amino acids long. V lost 5 bases and J lost 4; bases outside the gene matches: 5. CDR3 sequence reads: CAWAGDVYEQYF. The CDR3 DNA sequence: TGTGCCTGGGCGGGGGACGTTTACGAGCAGTACTTC.

The CDR3 region has the DNA TGTGCCAGCAGCGTCGGGGGGCTCGGCAATCAGCCCCAGCATTTT. Its translation: CASSVGGLGNQPQHF. The chain carries TRBV9 and TRBJ1-5, with D possibly being TRBD1 (6 bases). Germline V lookup: CDR1 SGDLS, CDR2 YYNGEE. The CDR3 loop spans 15 amino acids. Between the trimmed V and J ends, which lost 2 bases and 2 bases, there was a span of 11 bases.

The chain recombines TRBV7-9 with TRBJ2-5; TRBD2 matches 8 bases. The CDR3 consists of 15 residues. Trimming took 6 bases from V and 4 from J; bases not matched to a gene: 10. Germline CDR1 is SEHNR and CDR2 is FQNEAQ (reference sequence). CDR3 coding DNA: TGTGCCAGCAGTCTCCCGGGAGGGAGGGGAGAGACCCAGTACTTC. This codes for CASSLPGGRGETQYF.

V usage is TRBV5-6 and J usage is TRBJ1-5, with 8 bases that match TRBD1. Trimming removed 3 bases from V and 6 bases from J; junction bases left unmatched: 11. The V gene's germline CDR1 is SGHDT and CDR2 YYEEEE. This CDR3 region has 16 residues. This chain's CDR3 is CASSSGGRGYTQPQHF. In DNA form, the CDR3 reads TGTGCCAGCAGCTCAGGGGGCAGGGGGTATACTCAGCCCCAGCATTTT.

The chain joins TRBV28 to TRBJ2-1; TRBD2 matches 8 bases. The length of the CDR3 is 16 residues. The germline CDR1 and CDR2 sequences are MDHEN and SYDVKM. The V segment lost 1 base and the J segment 5 bases; nucleotides outside the gene matches: 7. CDR3 sequence (DNA): TGTGCCAGCAGTTTATCCATAGCGGGGATAAACAATGAGCAGTTCTTC. Translating it yields CASSLSIAGINNEQFF.

The V and J genes are TRBV2 and TRBJ2-1; D is undetermined. Looked up from germline, CDR1 is SNHLY and CDR2 is FYNNEI. V lost 2 bases and J 0 bases, leaving 8 bases between the germline ends. CDR3 length: 15 amino acids. The CDR3 loop is CASSETGSSYNEQFF. The DNA for the CDR3 is TGTGCCAGCAGTGAAACGGGTAGCTCCTACAATGAGCAGTTCTTC.

The chain couples TRBV11-2 to TRBJ2-1; D gene uncertain. V was cut by 1 base and J by 10 bases, with 8 bases left in between. CDR1 and CDR2 from the germline V gene are SGHAT and FQNNGV. The CDR3 loop spans 12 amino acids. The CDR3 bases are TGTGCCAGCAGCTTAGCGCTCGGGGAGCAGTTCTTC. Encoded protein: CASSLALGEQFF.

The chain employs TRBV5-5 and TRBJ2-3; unclear D gene. V was shortened by 2 bases and J by 1 base, with 11 bases between the two germline ends. This CDR3 comprises 15 residues. Per the germline V gene, CDR1 is SGHKS and CDR2 is YYEKEE (reference sequence). The CDR3 is CASSFLPPGTDTQYF. As DNA, the CDR3 is TGTGCCAGCAGCTTCCTCCCTCCGGGCACAGATACGCAGTATTTT. Drawing the rest from reference TRBV5-5 and TRBJ2-3, the complete variable domain is DAGVTQSPTHLIKTRGQQVTLRCSPISGHKSVSWYQQVLGQGPQFIFQYYEKEERGRGNFPDRFSARQFPNYSSELNVNALLLGDSALYLCASSFLPPGTDTQYFGPGTRLTVL.

This sequence joins TRBV9 and TRBJ2-1, with TRBD1 matching over 10 bases. Trimming at V came to 3 bases and at J to 8 bases, leaving 11 bases not matched to a gene. The CDR3 consists of 16 residues. Germline V gives CDR1 SGDLS, CDR2 YYNGEE. CDR3 amino acids: CASSAPAGDRGHEQFF. The CDR3 DNA sequence: TGTGCCAGCAGCGCACCCGCGGGGGACAGGGGCCATGAGCAGTTCTTC.

This sequence joins TRBV19 and TRBJ1-5, with a possible D match to TRBD1 (5 bases). CDR1 is LNHDA, CDR2 SQIVND, per germline (reference sequence). CDR3 length: 16 residues. Trimming took off 4 bases at V and 0 bases at J, with 13 bases between the two ends. CDR3: CASSSSPGGSNQPQHF. The CDR3 nucleotides are TGTGCCAGTAGTAGCTCTCCGGGGGGTAGCAATCAGCCCCAGCATTTT.

The V call is TRBV18, the J call TRBJ2-7, with a weak D call TRBD1 (6 bases). The CDR3 loop spans 14 amino acids. V shed 3 bases and J shed 0 bases, with 9 bases lying between them. CDR1 and CDR2 from the germline V gene are KGHSH and LQKENI. CDR3 bases: TGTGCCAGCTCACCTACAGGGAGCTCCTACGAGCAGTACTTC. Translated, it gives CASSPTGSSYEQYF.